This T cell receptor (beta chain) is drawn from a study of tumor-infiltrating lymphocytes in localized non-small cell lung cancer. As concerns this clone: Its cognate antigen is unknown.

General study points: Tumor T-cell fraction was not associated with recurrence-free survival.

TCRdb keeps only in-frame clones here, not all; method: immunoSEQ multiplex PCR. This table has roughly 16,000 clones, roughly four fifths appearing once. The germline V gene has CDR1 MNHEY and CDR2 SVGAGI. The CDR3 runs 15 residues. J was trimmed by 0 bases and V by 6 bases; bases with no gene match: 6. The V call is TRBV6-5, the J call TRBJ2-3, with 7 bases aligning to TRBD2. Sequencing was done on a sample of lung tumor tissue. The sequence derives from a human donor with non-small cell lung cancer. The CDR3, as DNA: TGTGCCAGCAGCCCTCGGGGGGATAGCACAGATACGCAGTATTTT. Translating gives CASSPRGDSTDTQYF.